This record looks at one T cell receptor (beta chain) sequence and its context. The protocol was immunoSEQ multiplex PCR, while the TCRdb copy is restricted to in-frame clones and leaves out a portion. The table includes about 130,000 clones, approximately 90% detected once. Trimming removed 6 bases at V and 1 base at J, with 12 bases between. Germline CDR1 MNHEY, CDR2 SVGEGT. This CDR3 contains 14 residues. The data derive from a study of control samples from healthy donors and cancer patients. Sequencing input: blood. The receptor comes from a young man in good health. The chain joins TRBV6-2 or TRBV6-3 to TRBJ1-1; perhaps TRBD1 as D (5 bases). The CDR3 DNA reads TGTGCCAGCAGCCTTGGGACGGGGAACACTGAAGCTTTCTTT. Translation gives CASSLGTGNTEAFF.